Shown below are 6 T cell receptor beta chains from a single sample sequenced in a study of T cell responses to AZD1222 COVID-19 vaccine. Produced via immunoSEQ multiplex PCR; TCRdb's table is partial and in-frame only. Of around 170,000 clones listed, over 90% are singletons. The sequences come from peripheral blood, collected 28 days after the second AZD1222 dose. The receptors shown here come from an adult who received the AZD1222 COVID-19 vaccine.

The DNA of the CDR3 is TGTGCCAGCAGTTTATCGATCCCCACAGATACGCAGTATTTT. Its translation: CASSLSIPTDTQYF. This chain uses TRBV27 with TRBJ2-3; D not resolved. V was shortened by 0 bases and J by 2 bases, with 6 bases between the two germline ends. The CDR3 runs to 14 residues. Germline-derived CDR1 and CDR2 are MNHEY and SMNVEV (reference sequence).

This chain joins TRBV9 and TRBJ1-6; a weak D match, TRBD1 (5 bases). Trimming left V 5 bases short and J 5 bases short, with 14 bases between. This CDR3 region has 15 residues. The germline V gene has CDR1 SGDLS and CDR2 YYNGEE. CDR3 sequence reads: CASSAPGLNNSPLHF. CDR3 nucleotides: TGTGCCAGCAGTGCCCCGGGACTGAATAATTCACCCCTCCACTTT.

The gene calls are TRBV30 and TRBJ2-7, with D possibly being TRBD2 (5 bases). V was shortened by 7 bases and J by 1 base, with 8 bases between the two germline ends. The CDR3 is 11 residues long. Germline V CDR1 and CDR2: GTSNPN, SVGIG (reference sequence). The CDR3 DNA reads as TGTGCCTCGGGGTTGTCCTACGAGCAGTACTTC. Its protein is CASGLSYEQYF.

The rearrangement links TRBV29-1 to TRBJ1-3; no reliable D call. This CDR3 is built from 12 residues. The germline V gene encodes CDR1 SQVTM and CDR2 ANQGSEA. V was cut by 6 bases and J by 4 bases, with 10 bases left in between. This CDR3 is CSVVITGNTIYF. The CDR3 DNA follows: TGCAGCGTCGTGATAACGGGAAACACCATATATTTT.

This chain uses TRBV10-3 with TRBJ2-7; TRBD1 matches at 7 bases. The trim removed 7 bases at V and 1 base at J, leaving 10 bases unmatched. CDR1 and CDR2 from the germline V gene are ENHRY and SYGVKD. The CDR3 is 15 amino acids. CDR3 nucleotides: TGTGCCATCACCCCGAGGCCGGACAGGTCCTACGAGCAGTACTTC. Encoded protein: CAITPRPDRSYEQYF.

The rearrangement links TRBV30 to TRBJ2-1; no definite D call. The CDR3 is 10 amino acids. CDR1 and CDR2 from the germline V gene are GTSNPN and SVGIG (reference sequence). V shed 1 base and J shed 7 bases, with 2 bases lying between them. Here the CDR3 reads CAWSENEQFF. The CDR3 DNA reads TGTGCCTGGAGTGAAAATGAGCAGTTCTTC.